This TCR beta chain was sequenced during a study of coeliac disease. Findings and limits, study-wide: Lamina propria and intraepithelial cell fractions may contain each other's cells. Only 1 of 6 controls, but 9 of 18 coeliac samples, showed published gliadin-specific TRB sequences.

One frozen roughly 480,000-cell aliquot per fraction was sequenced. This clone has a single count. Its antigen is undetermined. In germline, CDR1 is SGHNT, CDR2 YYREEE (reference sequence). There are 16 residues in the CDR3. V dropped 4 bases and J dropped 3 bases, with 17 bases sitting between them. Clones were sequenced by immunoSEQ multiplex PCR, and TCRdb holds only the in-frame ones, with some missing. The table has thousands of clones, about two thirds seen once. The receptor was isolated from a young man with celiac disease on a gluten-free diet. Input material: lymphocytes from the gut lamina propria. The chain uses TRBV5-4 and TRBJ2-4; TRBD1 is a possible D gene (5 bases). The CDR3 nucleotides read TGTGCCAGCAGCCCACCCTTGGGGCCAGGCAAAAACATTCAGTACTTC. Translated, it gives CASSPPLGPGKNIQYF.